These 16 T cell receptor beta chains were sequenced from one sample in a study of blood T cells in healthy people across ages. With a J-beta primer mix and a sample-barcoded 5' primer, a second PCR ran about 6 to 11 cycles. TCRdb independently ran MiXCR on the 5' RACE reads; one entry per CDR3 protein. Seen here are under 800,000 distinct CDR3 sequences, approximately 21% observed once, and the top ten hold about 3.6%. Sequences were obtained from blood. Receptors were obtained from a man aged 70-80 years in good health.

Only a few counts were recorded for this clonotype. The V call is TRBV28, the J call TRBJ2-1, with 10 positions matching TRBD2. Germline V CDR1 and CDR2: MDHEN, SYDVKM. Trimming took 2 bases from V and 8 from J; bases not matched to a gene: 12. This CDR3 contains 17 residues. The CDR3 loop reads CASSLIPLAGGSYEQFF. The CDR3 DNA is TGTGCCAGCAGTTTAATCCCTTTAGCGGGAGGAAGTTATGAGCAGTTCTTC.

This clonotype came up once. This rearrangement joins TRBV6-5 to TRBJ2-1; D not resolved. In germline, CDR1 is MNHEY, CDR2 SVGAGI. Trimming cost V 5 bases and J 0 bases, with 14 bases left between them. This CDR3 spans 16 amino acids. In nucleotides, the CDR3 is TGTGCCAGCAGTACCCGACCGGAAAGCTCCTACAATGAGCAGTTCTTC. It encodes CASSTRPESSYNEQFF.

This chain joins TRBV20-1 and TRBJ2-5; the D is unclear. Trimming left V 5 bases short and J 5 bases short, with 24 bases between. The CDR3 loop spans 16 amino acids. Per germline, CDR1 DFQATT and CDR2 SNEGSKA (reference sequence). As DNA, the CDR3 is TGCAGTGCTCCTCCCCACTCTAAGGAGTTATGGGAGACCCAGTACTTC. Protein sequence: CSAPPHSKELWETQYF.

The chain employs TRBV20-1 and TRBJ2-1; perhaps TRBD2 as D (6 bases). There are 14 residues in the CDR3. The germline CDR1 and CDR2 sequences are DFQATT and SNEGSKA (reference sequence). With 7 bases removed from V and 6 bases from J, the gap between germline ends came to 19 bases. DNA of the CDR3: TGCAGTGGTTGGGACTCCCGAATCCCCAATGAGCAGTTCTTC. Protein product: CSGWDSRIPNEQFF.

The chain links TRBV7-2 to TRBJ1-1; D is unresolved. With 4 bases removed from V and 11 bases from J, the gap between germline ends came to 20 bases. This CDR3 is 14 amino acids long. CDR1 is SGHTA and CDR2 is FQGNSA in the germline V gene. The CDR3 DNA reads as TGTGCCAGCAGCTCACGGACGCCAGCTTTAAGGGCTTTCTTT. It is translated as CASSSRTPALRAFF.

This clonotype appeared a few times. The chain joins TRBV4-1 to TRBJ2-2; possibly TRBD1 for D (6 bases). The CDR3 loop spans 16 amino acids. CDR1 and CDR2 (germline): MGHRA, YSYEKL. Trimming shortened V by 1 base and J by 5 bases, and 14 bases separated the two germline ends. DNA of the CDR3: TGCGCCAGCAGCCAAGCTTACAGGGTCTTAACCGGGGAGCTGTTTTTT. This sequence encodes CASSQAYRVLTGELFF.

CDR3 sequence: CSVKAQGRETQYF. The CDR3 DNA reads TGCAGTGTTAAAGCACAGGGCCGAGAGACCCAGTACTTC. The chain employs TRBV20-1 and TRBJ2-5, with a weak D call TRBD1 (6 bases). This CDR3 has 13 amino acids. V lost 7 bases and J lost 4, with 16 bases in between. The germline V gene has CDR1 DFQATT and CDR2 SNEGSKA (reference sequence).

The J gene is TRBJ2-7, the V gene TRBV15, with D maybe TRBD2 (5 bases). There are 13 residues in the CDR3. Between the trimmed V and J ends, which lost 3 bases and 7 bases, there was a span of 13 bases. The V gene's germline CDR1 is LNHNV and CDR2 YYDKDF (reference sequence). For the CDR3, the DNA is TGTGCCACCAGCAGTGTTGGGAGTTGGGAGCAGTACTTC. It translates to CATSSVGSWEQYF.

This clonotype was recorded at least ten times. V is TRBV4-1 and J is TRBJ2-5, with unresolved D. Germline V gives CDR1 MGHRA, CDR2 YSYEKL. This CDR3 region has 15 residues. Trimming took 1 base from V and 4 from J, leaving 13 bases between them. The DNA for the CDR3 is TGCGCCAGCAGCCAAGTTCCGTACGGTGTAGAGACCCAGTACTTC. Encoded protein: CASSQVPYGVETQYF.

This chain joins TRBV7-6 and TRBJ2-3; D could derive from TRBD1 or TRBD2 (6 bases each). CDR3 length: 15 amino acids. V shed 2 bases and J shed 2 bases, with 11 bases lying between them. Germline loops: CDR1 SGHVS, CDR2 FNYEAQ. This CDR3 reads CASSLKWGATDTQYF. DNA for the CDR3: TGTGCCAGCAGCTTAAAGTGGGGGGCCACAGATACGCAGTATTTT.

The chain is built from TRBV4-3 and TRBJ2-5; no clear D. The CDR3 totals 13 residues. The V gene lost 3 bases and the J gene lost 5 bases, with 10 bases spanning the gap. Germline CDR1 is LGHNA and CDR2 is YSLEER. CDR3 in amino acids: CASSQRTAETQYF. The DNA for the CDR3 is TGCGCCAGCAGCCAGAGGACCGCTGAGACCCAGTACTTC.

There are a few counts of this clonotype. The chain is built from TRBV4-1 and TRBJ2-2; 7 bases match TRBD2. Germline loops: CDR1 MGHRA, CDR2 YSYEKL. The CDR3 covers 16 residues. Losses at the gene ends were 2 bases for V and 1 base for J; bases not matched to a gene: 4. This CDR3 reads CASSQFLAGNTGELFF. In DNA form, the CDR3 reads TGCGCCAGCAGCCAATTTTTAGCGGGGAACACCGGGGAGCTGTTTTTT.

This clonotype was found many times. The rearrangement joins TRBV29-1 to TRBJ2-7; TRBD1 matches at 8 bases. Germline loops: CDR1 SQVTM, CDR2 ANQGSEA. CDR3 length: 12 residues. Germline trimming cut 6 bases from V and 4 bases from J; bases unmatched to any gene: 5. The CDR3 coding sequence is TGCAGCGTCGAAACAGGGGGGTACGAGCAGTACTTC. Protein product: CSVETGGYEQYF.

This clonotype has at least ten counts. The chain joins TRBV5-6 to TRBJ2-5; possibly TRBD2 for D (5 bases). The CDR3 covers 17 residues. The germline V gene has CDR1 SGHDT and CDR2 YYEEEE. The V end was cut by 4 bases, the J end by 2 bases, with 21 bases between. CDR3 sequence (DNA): TGTGCCAGCAGCCCTCCGTCGGGGTTTTGGGCGCAAGAGACCCAGTACTTC. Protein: CASSPPSGFWAQETQYF.

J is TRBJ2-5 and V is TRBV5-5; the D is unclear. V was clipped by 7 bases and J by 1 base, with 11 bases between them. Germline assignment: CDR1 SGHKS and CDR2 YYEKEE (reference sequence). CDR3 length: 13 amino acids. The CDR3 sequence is CASGVAGQETQYF. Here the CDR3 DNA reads TGTGCCAGCGGCGTGGCAGGCCAAGAGACCCAGTACTTC. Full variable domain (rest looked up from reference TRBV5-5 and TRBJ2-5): DAGVTQSPTHLIKTRGQQVTLRCSPISGHKSVSWYQQVLGQGPQFIFQYYEKEERGRGNFPDRFSARQFPNYSSELNVNALLLGDSALYLCASGVAGQETQYFGPGTRLLVL.

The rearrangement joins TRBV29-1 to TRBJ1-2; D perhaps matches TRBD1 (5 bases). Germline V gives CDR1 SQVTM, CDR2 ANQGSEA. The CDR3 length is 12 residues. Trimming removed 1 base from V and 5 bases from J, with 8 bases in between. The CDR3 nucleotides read TGCAGCGTTGAAGGGCGGGGGTATGGCTACACCTTC. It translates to CSVEGRGYGYTF.